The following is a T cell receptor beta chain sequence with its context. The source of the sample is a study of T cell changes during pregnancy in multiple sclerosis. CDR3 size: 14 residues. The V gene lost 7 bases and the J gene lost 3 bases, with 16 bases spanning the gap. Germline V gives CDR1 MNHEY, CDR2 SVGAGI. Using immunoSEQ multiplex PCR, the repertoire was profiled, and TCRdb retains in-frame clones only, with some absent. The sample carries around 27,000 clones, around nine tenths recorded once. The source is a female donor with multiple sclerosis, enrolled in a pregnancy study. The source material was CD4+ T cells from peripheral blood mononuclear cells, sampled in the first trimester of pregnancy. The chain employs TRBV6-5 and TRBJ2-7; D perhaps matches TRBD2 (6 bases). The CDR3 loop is CASTRGAGGYEQYF. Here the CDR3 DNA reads TGTGCCAGCACTCGGGGCGCCGGGGGCTACGAGCAGTACTTC.